The clone carrying this TCR beta chain was seen ten or more times. The antigen remains undetermined. Arm-PCR of CDR3 regions with iRepertoire HTBI primers generated TCR beta libraries. TCRdb passed the multiplex PCR reads through MiXCR, listing each CDR3 protein once. Among under 350,000 distinct CDR3 sequences listed, under 25% were seen once. This entry belongs to a study of regulatory T cells in long-lasting Graves disease. Points from the study as a whole: Because few samples were included, accuracy may have been lower. TCR diversity was lower in persistent Graves' patients than in newly diagnosed ones.

The time point is: persistent/refractory GD, antithyroid drugs over 5 years with positive TRAb. PBMCs were the source of the RNA used for TCR sequencing. This clonotype was sampled from a female donor with Graves disease. Sequences were derived from peripheral blood mononuclear cells (PBMCs), sampled when the disease was refractory, from a patient treated with antithyroid drugs.

This CDR3 is CASSPRLVSNQPQHF. DNA for the CDR3: TGTGCCAGCAGCCCAAGGTTGGTCAGCAATCAGCCCCAGCATTTT. The chain joins TRBV7-8 to TRBJ1-5; D gene ambiguous. V shed 5 bases and J shed 1 base, with 12 bases lying between them. Germline CDR1 is SGHVS and CDR2 is FQNEAQ. The length of the CDR3 is 15 residues.